Following are 17 T cell receptor beta chains from one sample sequenced in a study of cytomegalovirus exposure and HLA in healthy donors. TCRdb keeps only in-frame clones here, not all; method: immunoSEQ multiplex PCR. Of around 150,000 clones in the sample, about 86% were seen once. Sequencing input: PBMCs. Receptors originate from a woman younger than 35 in good health and CMV-seronegative.

This chain connects TRBV7-8 to TRBJ1-1, with D possibly matching TRBD1 (6 bases). The CDR3 contains 19 residues. V was trimmed by 5 bases and J by 0 bases, leaving 25 bases between them. CDR1 and CDR2 (germline): SGHVS, FQNEAQ. CDR3 sequence: CASSMTYRVTSSLNTEAFF. The CDR3 region has the DNA TGTGCCAGCAGCATGACCTACAGGGTAACCAGCTCCTTGAACACTGAAGCTTTCTTT.

The J gene is TRBJ2-2, the V gene TRBV30, with 9 bases aligning to TRBD1. The CDR3 is 16 amino acids. Germline CDR1 and CDR2: GTSNPN and SVGIG (reference sequence). V shed 0 bases and J 4 bases; nucleotides not matched to a gene: 6. CDR3 DNA: TGTGCCTGGAGTGTGGGGGACAGGGAAGTCACCGGGGAGCTGTTTTTT. Amino acid sequence: CAWSVGDREVTGELFF. Supplemented by reference TRBV30 and TRBJ2-2, the full variable domain reads SQTIHQWPATLVQPVGSPLSLECTVEGTSNPNLYWYRQAAGRGLQLLFYSVGIGQISSEVPQNLSASRPQDRQFILSSKKLLLSDSGFYLCAWSVGDREVTGELFFGEGSRLTVL.

V usage is TRBV6-5 and J usage is TRBJ1-5, with a possible D match to TRBD1 (5 bases). Trimming took off 8 bases at V and 4 bases at J, with 12 bases between the two ends. The CDR3 runs 13 residues. CDR1 and CDR2 from the germline V gene are MNHEY and SVGAGI. CDR3 region: CASGPDRNQPQHF. The CDR3 DNA sequence: TGTGCCAGCGGGCCCGACAGAAATCAGCCCCAGCATTTT.

The chain has TRBV27 and TRBJ2-2; no definite D call. Germline CDR1 is MNHEY and CDR2 is SMNVEV (reference sequence). Trimming shortened V by 5 bases and J by 4 bases, and 8 bases separated the two germline ends. The CDR3 contains 13 residues. The CDR3 here is CASSTRSTGELFF. The CDR3 DNA sequence: TGTGCCAGCAGTACCCGGAGCACCGGGGAGCTGTTTTTT.

The chain has TRBV15 and TRBJ2-7, with 9 nucleotides matching TRBD1. Germline V gives CDR1 LNHNV, CDR2 YYDKDF (reference sequence). The CDR3 runs 15 residues. The V segment lost 1 base and the J segment 2 bases; nucleotides outside the gene matches: 3. CDR3 region: CATSRAGTGTYEQYF. CDR3 bases: TGTGCCACCAGCAGAGCCGGGACAGGGACCTACGAGCAGTACTTC. Supplemented by reference TRBV15 and TRBJ2-7, the full variable domain reads DAMVIQNPRYQVTQFGKPVTLSCSQTLNHNVMYWYQQKSSQAPKLLFHYYDKDFNNEADTPDNFQSRRPNTSFCFLDIRSPGLGDTAMYLCATSRAGTGTYEQYFGPGTRLTVT.

This clone was detected only a few times. The chain employs TRBV5-4 and TRBJ1-2, with TRBD1 identical over 9 bases. V lost 3 bases, J lost 0 bases, and 12 bases stayed unmatched. Germline-derived CDR1 and CDR2 are SGHNT and YYREEE (reference sequence). The CDR3 has 18 amino acids. CDR3 protein: CASSSVTGGPLANYGYTF. The CDR3 DNA follows: TGTGCCAGCAGCTCCGTAACAGGGGGCCCCCTGGCTAACTATGGCTACACCTTC.

The rearrangement links TRBV25-1 to TRBJ1-5; D unresolved. V was clipped by 9 bases and J by 2 bases, with 14 bases between them. Per germline, CDR1 MGHDK and CDR2 SYGVNS. This CDR3 is built from 14 residues. CDR3 DNA: TGTGCCAGTATGGAGGGAAGCGGCAATCAGCCCCAGCATTTT. This translates into CASMEGSGNQPQHF.

The J gene is TRBJ2-3, the V gene TRBV19; D remains unclear. This CDR3 is 17 amino acids long. Per the germline V gene, CDR1 is LNHDA and CDR2 is SQIVND (reference sequence). V was clipped by 3 bases and J by 1 base, with 17 bases between them. The CDR3 is CASSIWAGSDGTDTQYF. DNA of the CDR3: TGTGCCAGTAGTATTTGGGCAGGTTCGGATGGCACAGATACGCAGTATTTT.

This sequence joins TRBV7-9 and TRBJ1-2; a possible D gene is TRBD1 (6 bases). The V gene lost 5 bases and the J gene lost 6 bases, with 10 bases spanning the gap. CDR1 and CDR2 from the germline V gene are SEHNR and FQNEAQ (reference sequence). CDR3 length: 12 residues. CDR3 region: CASSEGGHGYTF. CDR3 DNA: TGTGCCAGCAGCGAGGGGGGGCATGGCTACACCTTC.

This clone was observed a single time. V is TRBV4-3 and J is TRBJ2-7; possibly TRBD1 for D (5 bases). The CDR3 has 14 amino acids. V lost 3 bases, J lost 5 bases, and 14 bases lay in between. Germline V lookup: CDR1 LGHNA, CDR2 YSLEER. Here the CDR3 DNA reads TGCGCCAGCAGCCACCGTCCAGGGTTAGACGAGCAGTACTTC. Protein: CASSHRPGLDEQYF.

The chain recombines TRBV6-1 with TRBJ1-2; D is perhaps TRBD1 (6 bases). The CDR3 runs 14 residues. Trimming cost V 10 bases and J 1 base, with 16 bases left between them. The germline gives CDR1 MNHNS, CDR2 SASEGT. The CDR3 DNA reads as TGTGCCACCCCCGGGGACACTTTTAACTATGGCTACACCTTC. Residues: CATPGDTFNYGYTF.

The CDR3 sequence is CASTTRSNYGYTF. The CDR3, as DNA: TGTGCCAGCACGACTCGCTCAAACTATGGCTACACCTTC. The chain uses TRBV6-1 and TRBJ1-2; D uncertain. The CDR3 runs 13 residues. Looked up from germline, CDR1 is MNHNS and CDR2 is SASEGT. V was clipped by 7 bases and J by 2 bases, with 11 bases between them.

The rearrangement links TRBV7-9 to TRBJ1-2; 9 bases fit TRBD1. The germline gives CDR1 SEHNR, CDR2 FQNEAQ (reference sequence). J gave up 0 bases and V 10 bases, and 12 bases lay outside the gene matches. This CDR3 is 16 amino acids long. CDR3 protein: CATPIQGAGTNYGYTF. CDR3 nucleotide sequence: TGTGCCACCCCAATACAGGGGGCTGGGACTAACTATGGCTACACCTTC.

V and J are TRBV5-1 and TRBJ2-1; 11 bases line up with TRBD2. Trimming removed 2 bases from V and 6 bases from J; junction bases left unmatched: 4. Germline CDR1 is SGHRS and CDR2 is YFSETQ. There are 15 residues in the CDR3. This CDR3 is CASSFFSGRVNEQFF. The DNA for the CDR3 is TGCGCCAGCAGCTTTTTTAGCGGGAGGGTCAATGAGCAGTTCTTC.

This rearrangement joins TRBV30 to TRBJ2-4; tentatively, D is TRBD1 (6 bases). The CDR3 has 14 amino acids. Trimming cost V 2 bases and J 7 bases, with 15 bases left between them. CDR1 is GTSNPN and CDR2 is SVGIG in the germline V gene (reference sequence). CDR3 protein: CAWSPLTGSNIQYF. CDR3 bases: TGTGCCTGGAGTCCCCTAACAGGGTCCAACATTCAGTACTTC.

The chain is built from TRBV10-2 and TRBJ1-2; D gene uncertain. The CDR3 contains 12 residues. Germline CDR1 and CDR2: WSHSY and SAAADI. Between the trimmed V and J ends, which lost 2 bases and 7 bases, there was a span of 8 bases. In DNA, the CDR3 is TGCGCCAGCAGTGAGATTTCCGGTGGCTACACCTTC. It is translated as CASSEISGGYTF.

The V gene is TRBV7-2, the J gene TRBJ2-1, with TRBD2 matching 11 bases. Per germline, CDR1 SGHTA and CDR2 FQGNSA. This CDR3 has 16 residues. Trimming at V came to 5 bases and at J to 7 bases, leaving 10 bases not matched to a gene. DNA of the CDR3: TGTGCCAGCAGCATTGTAGCGGGGGGGCATGAGAATGAGCAGTTCTTC. It encodes CASSIVAGGHENEQFF.